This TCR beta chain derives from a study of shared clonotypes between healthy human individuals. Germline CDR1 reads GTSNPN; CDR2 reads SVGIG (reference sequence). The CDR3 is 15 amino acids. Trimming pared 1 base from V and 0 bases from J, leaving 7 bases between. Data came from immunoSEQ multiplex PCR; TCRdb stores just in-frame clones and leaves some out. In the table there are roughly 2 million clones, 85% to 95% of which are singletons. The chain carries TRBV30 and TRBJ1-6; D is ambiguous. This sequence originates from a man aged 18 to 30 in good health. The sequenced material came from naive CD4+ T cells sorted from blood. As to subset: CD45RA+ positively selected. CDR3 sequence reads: CAWSETSSYNSPLHF. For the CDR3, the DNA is TGTGCCTGGAGTGAGACCAGCTCCTATAATTCACCCCTCCACTTT.